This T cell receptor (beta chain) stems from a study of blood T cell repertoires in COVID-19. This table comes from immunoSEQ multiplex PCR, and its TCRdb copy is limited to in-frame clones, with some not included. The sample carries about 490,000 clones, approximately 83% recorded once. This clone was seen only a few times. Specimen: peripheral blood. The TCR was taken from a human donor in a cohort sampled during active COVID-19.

The CDR3 protein is CASSQDRTVGHNEQFF. DNA for the CDR3: TGTGCCAGCAGCCAAGATAGGACAGTGGGCCACAATGAGCAGTTCTTC. The V and J genes are TRBV14 and TRBJ2-1, with D perhaps matching TRBD1 (6 bases). V lost 0 bases and J lost 5, with 14 bases in between. Per the germline V gene, CDR1 is SGHDN and CDR2 is FVKESK. This CDR3 region has 16 residues.